Below are 10 T cell receptor beta chains sequenced from a single sample in a study of shared clonotypes between healthy human individuals. TCRdb's copy holds only in-frame clones and misses some; the assay was immunoSEQ multiplex PCR. The table lists approximately 2.4 million clones, about 94% of them singletons. Sequencing used naive CD4+ T cells sorted from blood. Indicated subset: CD45RA+ positively selected. These receptors came from a man aged 18 to 30 in good health.

This sequence joins TRBV9 and TRBJ2-7; 8 nucleotides match TRBD1. Germline lookup yields CDR1 SGDLS and CDR2 YYNGEE. The CDR3 extends over 14 amino acids. With 2 bases clipped from V and 2 bases from J, the junction kept 3 bases outside the gene matches. This CDR3 is CASSVGTGPYEQYF. As DNA, the CDR3 is TGTGCCAGCAGCGTGGGGACAGGTCCCTACGAGCAGTACTTC.

The chain combines TRBV9 with TRBJ2-7; 13 nucleotides agree with TRBD2. Germline trimming cut 0 bases from V and 2 bases from J; bases unmatched to any gene: 8. The CDR3 is 18 residues long. Germline V lookup: CDR1 SGDLS, CDR2 YYNGEE. The CDR3 is CASSVEAGLAGETYEQYF. In DNA form, the CDR3 reads TGTGCCAGCAGCGTAGAGGCAGGACTAGCGGGGGAAACCTACGAGCAGTACTTC. Combining the CDR3 with reference TRBV9 and TRBJ2-7 gives the whole variable domain DSGVTQTPKHLITATGQRVTLRCSPRSGDLSVYWYQQSLDQGLQFLIQYYNGEERAKGNILERFSAQQFPDLHSELNLSSLELGDSALYFCASSVEAGLAGETYEQYFGPGTRLTVT.

This sequence joins TRBV10-3 and TRBJ1-3, with D maybe TRBD1 (6 bases). V lost 5 bases to trimming and J lost 2 bases, with 13 bases between them. Germline CDR1 ENHRY, CDR2 SYGVKD. CDR3 size: 15 residues. In DNA, the CDR3 is TGTGCCATCAGTAAACAGGGTTATGCTGGAAACACCATATATTTT. As protein: CAISKQGYAGNTIYF.

The J gene is TRBJ2-1, the V gene TRBV14; 12 bases align to TRBD2. This CDR3 spans 18 amino acids. The junction had 11 bases not matched to a gene; V was cut back by 5 bases and J by 3 bases. The germline V gene has CDR1 SGHDN and CDR2 FVKESK. CDR3 coding DNA: TGTGCCAGCAGCTACGGACTAGCGGGAAAAGCTTACTACAATGAGCAGTTCTTC. It specifies CASSYGLAGKAYYNEQFF. Together with reference TRBV14 and TRBJ2-1, the CDR3 gives the full variable domain: EAGVTQFPSHSVIEKGQTVTLRCDPISGHDNLYWYRRVMGKEIKFLLHFVKESKQDESGMPNNRFLAERTGGTYSTLKVQPAELEDSGVYFCASSYGLAGKAYYNEQFFGPGTRLTVL.

The chain uses TRBV6-1 and TRBJ1-3; D not certain. Germline V lookup: CDR1 MNHNS, CDR2 SASEGT. The CDR3 extends over 12 amino acids. The V and J ends lost 5 bases and 9 bases respectively, with 11 bases between them. The chain's CDR3 is CASSSWARTIYF. CDR3 coding DNA: TGTGCCAGCAGTTCCTGGGCCCGCACCATATATTTT.

The rearrangement links TRBV18 to TRBJ2-3, with 7 bases fitting TRBD1. The CDR3 is 16 residues long. V lost 3 bases, J lost 2 bases, and 8 bases stayed unmatched. From germline, CDR1 is KGHSH and CDR2 LQKENI. The CDR3 DNA reads TGTGCCAGCTCACCTCTGGACAGGTCTTTCACAGATACGCAGTATTTT. It encodes CASSPLDRSFTDTQYF.

The chain joins TRBV6-4 to TRBJ2-3, with D perhaps TRBD1 (5 bases). There are 17 residues in the CDR3. V was trimmed by 0 bases and J by 0 bases, leaving 13 bases between them. Looked up from germline, CDR1 is MRHNA and CDR2 is SNTAGT. Written as DNA, the CDR3 is TGTGCCAGCAGTGACTCAAGCAGGGCCGGGAGCACAGATACGCAGTATTTT. Translation gives CASSDSSRAGSTDTQYF.

Of note for this clone: The same CDR3 can be traced to other DNA sequences in this sample. The J gene is TRBJ2-3, the V gene TRBV5-1; TRBD2 might be the D (5 bases). CDR3 length: 13 amino acids. V lost 3 bases and J 4 bases, leaving 9 bases between the germline ends. Germline values: CDR1 SGHRS, CDR2 YFSETQ. CDR3 loop: CASSSGGADTQYF. Here the CDR3 DNA reads TGCGCCAGCAGCTCTGGAGGCGCAGATACGCAGTATTTT.

This sequence joins TRBV19 and TRBJ2-7; the D gene is possibly TRBD2 (7 bases). CDR3 length: 15 residues. Per the germline V gene, CDR1 is LNHDA and CDR2 is SQIVND (reference sequence). The germline V and J ends were trimmed by 4 bases and 5 bases, with 18 bases remaining between them. The CDR3 DNA sequence: TGTGCCAGTAGTAAGCAGGGAGGGGGTCTCGACGAGCAGTACTTC. Its protein product is CASSKQGGGLDEQYF.

This chain joins TRBV4-1 and TRBJ1-2; D not certain. Germline V CDR1 and CDR2: MGHRA, YSYEKL. The V gene lost 0 bases and the J gene lost 3 bases, with 11 bases spanning the gap. This CDR3 spans 15 amino acids. The CDR3 sequence is CASSQDPRTDYGYTF. The CDR3 nucleotides are TGCGCCAGCAGCCAAGATCCAAGGACGGACTATGGCTACACCTTC.